Each of the 31 T cell receptor beta chains below was sequenced from the same sample in a study of blood T cell repertoires in COVID-19. Generated by immunoSEQ multiplex PCR, the TCRdb table keeps only in-frame clones and is missing some. The sample lists about 290,000 clones, about 90% seen once, with approximately 12% in the top ten. Sequencing used peripheral blood. The origin of the receptors is a woman aged 25 to 39 with COVID-19, enrolled during active disease.

Comment on this clone: This CDR3 is also generated by other DNA sequences in the sample. The chain uses TRBV3-1 (or the pseudogene TRBV3-2) and TRBJ1-1; D unclear. This CDR3 has 14 amino acids. Per germline, CDR1 LGHDT and CDR2 YNNKEL (reference sequence). Trimming removed 1 base from V and 0 bases from J, with 6 bases in between. CDR3: CASSQGGLNTEAFF. The CDR3 DNA reads TGTGCCAGCAGCCAAGGCGGCCTGAACACTGAAGCTTTCTTT.

The rearrangement links TRBV27 to TRBJ2-1, with D unresolved. V was cut by 3 bases and J by 6 bases, with 3 bases left in between. There are 11 residues in the CDR3. Germline V gene data show CDR1 as MNHEY and CDR2 as SMNVEV (reference sequence). CDR3 amino acids: CASSFGNEQFF. DNA for the CDR3: TGTGCCAGCAGTTTCGGCAATGAGCAGTTCTTC.

The chain recombines TRBV28 with TRBJ2-7, with 8 bases identical to TRBD1. Germline trimming cut 5 bases from V and 2 bases from J; bases unmatched to any gene: 5. The CDR3 runs to 14 residues. The germline gives CDR1 MDHEN, CDR2 SYDVKM. The CDR3 DNA follows: TGTGCCAGCAGTAAGACAGGGGAAACCTACGAGCAGTACTTC. The encoded protein is CASSKTGETYEQYF.

V and J are TRBV14 and TRBJ2-7, with a tentative D call TRBD1 (5 bases). V was shortened by 4 bases and J by 0 bases, with 10 bases between the two germline ends. CDR3 size: 14 residues. Germline V lookup: CDR1 SGHDN, CDR2 FVKESK. CDR3 in amino acids: CASSPQGFSYEQYF. DNA for the CDR3: TGTGCCAGCAGCCCCCAGGGTTTCTCCTACGAGCAGTACTTC. Full variable domain (remainder filled in from reference TRBV14 and TRBJ2-7): EAGVTQFPSHSVIEKGQTVTLRCDPISGHDNLYWYRRVMGKEIKFLLHFVKESKQDESGMPNNRFLAERTGGTYSTLKVQPAELEDSGVYFCASSPQGFSYEQYFGPGTRLTVT.

The chain carries TRBV4-1 and TRBJ1-1, with a possible D match to TRBD1 (5 bases). Between the trimmed V and J ends, which lost 4 bases and 1 base, there was a span of 10 bases. The germline gives CDR1 MGHRA, CDR2 YSYEKL. The CDR3 contains 14 residues. The CDR3, as DNA: TGCGCCAGCAGCCTCGGCGGGGGGAACACTGAAGCTTTCTTT. It translates to CASSLGGGNTEAFF.

The rearrangement uses TRBV6-5 and TRBJ2-1; TRBD2 might be the D (6 bases). This CDR3 has 14 residues. Trimming shortened V by 8 bases and J by 3 bases, and 14 bases separated the two germline ends. CDR1 and CDR2 (germline): MNHEY, SVGAGI. This CDR3 is CASQERGLYNEQFF. In DNA, the CDR3 is TGTGCCAGCCAGGAGAGGGGACTCTACAATGAGCAGTTCTTC.

V and J are TRBV7-2 and TRBJ2-5, with TRBD1 matching 7 bases. Losses at the gene ends were 4 bases for V and 5 bases for J; bases not matched to a gene: 7. CDR3 length: 14 amino acids. Germline CDR1 SGHTA, CDR2 FQGNSA. The DNA of the CDR3 is TGTGCCAGCAGCTCGAACAGGGGAAAGGAGACCCAGTACTTC. Encoded protein: CASSSNRGKETQYF.

The genes are TRBV4-1 and TRBJ2-5, with 9 positions matching TRBD1. Germline CDR1 MGHRA, CDR2 YSYEKL. J gave up 6 bases and V 1 base, and 6 bases lay outside the gene matches. This CDR3 contains 15 residues. CDR3 region: CASSQVAGQGKTQYF. Here the CDR3 DNA reads TGCGCCAGCAGCCAAGTCGCGGGACAGGGAAAGACCCAGTACTTC.

This clone showed up just once. This chain joins TRBV6-4 and TRBJ2-1; 11 nucleotides line up with TRBD2. The CDR3 totals 16 residues. V trimming: 4 bases; J trimming: 2 bases; junction bases outside the gene matches: 4. Germline-derived CDR1 and CDR2 are MRHNA and SNTAGT. The CDR3 region has the DNA TGTGCCAGCAGTGTTTTAGCGGGGGGGCCCTACAATGAGCAGTTCTTC. This encodes CASSVLAGGPYNEQFF.

The V and J genes are TRBV19 and TRBJ2-1, with TRBD2 identical over 7 bases. This CDR3 has 13 amino acids. With V trimmed by 3 bases and J by 5 bases, 1 base remained unmatched. Germline values: CDR1 LNHDA, CDR2 SQIVND (reference sequence). In DNA, the CDR3 is TGTGCCAGTAGTATGGGGGGGAACAATGAGCAGTTCTTC. Protein: CASSMGGNNEQFF.

This clone was detected a few times. This sequence joins TRBV12-3 or TRBV12-4 and TRBJ2-7; D possibly corresponds to TRBD1 (6 bases). The CDR3 is 13 residues long. V lost 2 bases and J 11 bases, leaving 16 bases between the germline ends. CDR3 DNA: TGTGCCAGCAGTTTACGGACAGAAATTGTGGAGTACTTC. This codes for CASSLRTEIVEYF.

CDR3 DNA: TGTGCCACGTCAGGGGTGGCTGGAAACACCATATATTTT. Residues: CATSGVAGNTIYF. The V and J genes are TRBV2 and TRBJ1-3, with D perhaps matching TRBD1 (6 bases). The CDR3 is made up of 13 amino acids. Germline V gives CDR1 SNHLY, CDR2 FYNNEI. Between the trimmed V and J ends, which lost 10 bases and 2 bases, there was a span of 12 bases.

The chain combines TRBV19 with TRBJ1-1, with a possible D match to TRBD1 (5 bases). The CDR3 totals 15 residues. The V and J ends lost 6 bases and 4 bases respectively, with 18 bases between them. CDR1 is LNHDA and CDR2 is SQIVND in the germline V gene (reference sequence). CDR3: CASRAGAIGGTEAFF. In DNA form, the CDR3 reads TGTGCCAGTAGGGCAGGCGCAATCGGGGGCACTGAAGCTTTCTTT.

This clone was recorded only once. The chain links TRBV10-3 to TRBJ2-6; 7 bases are shared with TRBD1. The CDR3 contains 17 residues. Germline trimming cut 4 bases from V and 0 bases from J; bases unmatched to any gene: 6. CDR1 and CDR2 (germline): ENHRY, SYGVKD. CDR3 sequence reads: CAISGQGTVSGANVLTF. DNA for the CDR3: TGTGCCATCAGTGGCCAAGGGACAGTCTCTGGGGCCAACGTCCTGACTTTC.

The CDR3, as DNA: TGCGCCAGCAGCGGGACAGGGGTCTTCGATACGCAGTATTTT. Translated: CASSGTGVFDTQYF. The genes are TRBV5-1 and TRBJ2-3; 10 nucleotides line up with TRBD1. The ends lost 4 bases at V and 6 bases at J; junction bases unmatched: 5. The CDR3 contains 14 residues. Germline V gene lookup returns CDR1 SGHRS and CDR2 YFSETQ.

The chain is built from TRBV18 and TRBJ1-2; D is undetermined. Germline V gene data show CDR1 as KGHSH and CDR2 as LQKENI. The CDR3 has 16 residues. Between the trimmed V and J ends, which lost 4 bases and 3 bases, there was a span of 18 bases. The CDR3 DNA reads TGTGCCAGCTCACAGCGGCGCAGGCCGGACGACTATGGCTACACCTTC. It encodes CASSQRRRPDDYGYTF. The full variable domain, its missing parts supplied by reference TRBV18 and TRBJ1-2, is NAGVMQNPRHLVRRRGQEARLRCSPMKGHSHVYWYRQLPEEGLKFMVYLQKENIIDESGMPKERFSAEFPKEGPSILRIQQVVRGDSAAYFCASSQRRRPDDYGYTFGSGTRLTVV.

J is TRBJ2-3 and V is TRBV18, with TRBD2 as a possible D gene (5 bases). Germline V gives CDR1 KGHSH, CDR2 LQKENI. The CDR3 totals 16 residues. V was cut by 3 bases and J by 1 base, with 14 bases left in between. CDR3 DNA sequence: TGTGCCAGCTCACCTCCCGGAGCGGTGGGCACAGATACGCAGTATTTT. Protein: CASSPPGAVGTDTQYF.

The chain joins TRBV5-4 to TRBJ2-2; TRBD1 agrees at 9 bases. Germline CDR1 SGHNT, CDR2 YYREEE (reference sequence). This CDR3 contains 16 residues. V shed 3 bases, J shed 7 bases, and the junction held 10 bases outside the gene matches. The CDR3 DNA reads as TGTGCCAGCAGCTACTCAACGACAGGGGGTGGCGGGGAGCTGTTTTTT. Translated, it gives CASSYSTTGGGGELFF.

CDR3 DNA sequence: TGTGCCATCAGTGAGACCGTCTCGCGGGGTGTCGGAACGGATACGCAGTATTTT. It yields the protein CAISETVSRGVGTDTQYF. This chain joins TRBV10-3 and TRBJ2-3; a weak D match, TRBD2 (6 bases). V lost 2 bases and J lost 6, with 24 bases in between. Looked up from germline, CDR1 is ENHRY and CDR2 is SYGVKD. This CDR3 comprises 18 residues.

The chain links TRBV19 to TRBJ2-3, with D uncertain. CDR1 and CDR2 (germline): LNHDA, SQIVND (reference sequence). Deletions cut 3 bases from V and 6 bases from J, with 7 bases between. This CDR3 comprises 12 residues. As DNA, the CDR3 is TGTGCCAGTAGTATTGCGGCGGATACGCAGTATTTT. It codes for CASSIAADTQYF.

The chain couples TRBV4-1 to TRBJ2-2, with a possible D match to TRBD2 (5 bases). V was shortened by 1 base and J by 3 bases, with 9 bases between the two germline ends. This CDR3 region has 15 residues. Germline loops: CDR1 MGHRA, CDR2 YSYEKL. In DNA form, the CDR3 reads TGCGCCAGCAGCCAAGGACTAACCTACACCGGGGAGCTGTTTTTT. Its protein is CASSQGLTYTGELFF.

This chain uses TRBV5-6 with TRBJ1-3; the match to TRBD1 covers 8 bases. V gave up 4 bases and J gave up 4 bases; unmatched junction bases: 4. CDR3 length: 14 amino acids. The germline gives CDR1 SGHDT, CDR2 YYEEEE. The CDR3 nucleotides read TGTGCCAGCAGCCGACAGGGGACAGGAAACACCATATATTTT. It translates to CASSRQGTGNTIYF.

The chain couples TRBV5-5 to TRBJ2-7, with TRBD1 matching over 10 bases. The V segment lost 1 base and the J segment 4 bases; nucleotides outside the gene matches: 2. The CDR3 extends over 14 amino acids. CDR1 is SGHKS and CDR2 is YYEKEE in the germline V gene (reference sequence). The CDR3 reads CASSLWDRGYEQYF. The CDR3 nucleotides read TGTGCCAGCAGCTTGTGGGACAGGGGTTACGAGCAGTACTTC.

The CDR3 sequence is CASSTFRSGGRTDTQYF. CDR3 nucleotide sequence: TGTGCCAGCAGCACATTCCGGTCAGGGGGCAGGACAGATACGCAGTATTTT. V gene TRBV16 combines with J gene TRBJ2-3, with TRBD1 matching over 8 bases. J lost 3 bases, V lost 5 bases, and 13 bases had no gene match. This CDR3 has 17 amino acids. Germline CDR1 is KGHSY and CDR2 is FQNENV.

This chain uses TRBV11-2 with TRBJ2-2; D is possibly TRBD1 (6 bases). The germline V gene has CDR1 SGHAT and CDR2 FQNNGV. Trimming stripped 5 bases from V and 0 bases from J, with 10 bases between. The CDR3 loop spans 15 amino acids. DNA of the CDR3: TGTGCCAGCAGCCCCGGACAGACGAACACCGGGGAGCTGTTTTTT. Protein sequence: CASSPGQTNTGELFF.

The chain is built from TRBV2 and TRBJ2-1; 8 positions match TRBD1. The CDR3 is 15 residues long. Germline CDR1 and CDR2: SNHLY and FYNNEI. The V and J ends lost 5 bases and 8 bases, in that order; junction bases with no gene match: 11. The CDR3 DNA follows: TGTGCCAGCAGTCCAAGACAGGGGTCGGATGATGAGCAGTTCTTC. Its translation: CASSPRQGSDDEQFF. The full variable domain, rest sourced from reference TRBV2 and TRBJ2-1, is EPEVTQTPSHQVTQMGQEVILRCVPISNHLYFYWYRQILGQKVEFLVSFYNNEISEKSEIFDDQFSVERPDGSNFTLKIRSTKLEDSAMYFCASSPRQGSDDEQFFGPGTRLTVL.

The chain recombines TRBV6-6 with TRBJ2-7; D may be TRBD1 (6 bases). Germline-derived CDR1 and CDR2 are MNHNY and SVGAGI (reference sequence). The V and J ends lost 10 bases and 3 bases respectively, with 16 bases between them. This CDR3 has 13 residues. This CDR3 is CATRGRGGYEQYF. The CDR3 bases are TGTGCCACCAGGGGCAGGGGCGGCTACGAGCAGTACTTC.

The genes are TRBV27 and TRBJ1-5, with 7 bases lining up with TRBD1. The CDR3 length is 15 residues. Looked up from germline, CDR1 is MNHEY and CDR2 is SMNVEV (reference sequence). Trimming took 4 bases from V and 6 from J; bases not matched to a gene: 9. CDR3 loop: CASSSLTGESQPQHF. CDR3 in DNA: TGTGCCAGCAGTTCCTTAACAGGGGAAAGTCAGCCCCAGCATTTT.

The rearrangement links TRBV24-1 to TRBJ1-2; TRBD1 might be the D (6 bases). CDR1 is KGHDR, CDR2 SFDVKD, per germline. The CDR3 runs 13 residues. Trimming took off 8 bases at V and 2 bases at J, with 11 bases between the two ends. CDR3 in DNA: TGTGCCACCAAGGACAGTGCCAACTATGGCTACACCTTC. This encodes CATKDSANYGYTF.

The chain joins TRBV3-1 (or the pseudogene TRBV3-2) to TRBJ2-3; 11 bases align to TRBD2. The germline V gene has CDR1 LGHDT and CDR2 YNNKEL (reference sequence). The V segment lost 0 bases and the J segment 2 bases; nucleotides outside the gene matches: 7. This CDR3 comprises 18 residues. CDR3 protein: CASSQDPSTSGDTDTQYF. The DNA for the CDR3 is TGTGCCAGCAGCCAAGATCCCTCGACTAGCGGGGACACAGATACGCAGTATTTT.

The genes are TRBV3-1 (or the pseudogene TRBV3-2) and TRBJ2-5, with D perhaps TRBD2 (5 bases). The CDR3 loop spans 12 amino acids. The ends were cut back, 9 bases at V and 1 base at J, with 9 bases in the middle. The germline gives CDR1 LGHDT, CDR2 YNNKEL (reference sequence). This CDR3 reads CASQRGQETQYF. CDR3 in DNA: TGTGCCAGTCAACGGGGCCAAGAGACCCAGTACTTC.